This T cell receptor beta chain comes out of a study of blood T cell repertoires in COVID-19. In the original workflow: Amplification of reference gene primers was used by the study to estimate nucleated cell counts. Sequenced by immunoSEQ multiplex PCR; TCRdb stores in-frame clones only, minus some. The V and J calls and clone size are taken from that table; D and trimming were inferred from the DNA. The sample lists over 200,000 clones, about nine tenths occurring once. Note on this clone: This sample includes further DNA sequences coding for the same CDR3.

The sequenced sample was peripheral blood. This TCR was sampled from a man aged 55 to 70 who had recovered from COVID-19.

The CDR3 DNA sequence: TGTGCCAGCAGCAACCGGGACAGGGGTTACGAGCAGTACTTC. This codes for CASSNRDRGYEQYF. The J gene is TRBJ2-7, the V gene TRBV9, with TRBD1 matching over 10 bases. CDR1 is SGDLS and CDR2 is YYNGEE in the germline V gene. The CDR3 contains 14 residues. Losses at the gene ends were 4 bases for V and 4 bases for J; bases not matched to a gene: 5.